The 5 T cell receptor beta chains listed next were all sequenced from one sample in a study of cytomegalovirus exposure and HLA in healthy donors. In the PCR, 60 Vbeta and 13 Jbeta primers were used. The assay was immunoSEQ multiplex PCR, and TCRdb's table has in-frame clones only and misses some. The repertoire holds over 130,000 clones, with approximately 84% as singletons. The source material was PBMCs. These receptors all come from a man between 25 and 39 years old in good health and CMV-seropositive.

The rearrangement uses TRBV2 and TRBJ2-3; 8 nucleotides agree with TRBD1. Germline V gene lookup returns CDR1 SNHLY and CDR2 FYNNEI. The CDR3 runs to 14 residues. V lost 9 bases, J lost 2 bases, and 7 bases stayed unmatched. CDR3 in DNA: TGTGCCAGTAACGCAGGGGGCAACACAGATACGCAGTATTTT. It codes for CASNAGGNTDTQYF. Full variable domain (remainder filled in from reference TRBV2 and TRBJ2-3): EPEVTQTPSHQVTQMGQEVILRCVPISNHLYFYWYRQILGQKVEFLVSFYNNEISEKSEIFDDQFSVERPDGSNFTLKIRSTKLEDSAMYFCASNAGGNTDTQYFGPGTRLTVL.

This chain joins TRBV27 and TRBJ2-3, with D perhaps TRBD2 (6 bases). The V and J ends lost 7 bases and 5 bases respectively, with 10 bases between them. This CDR3 is 12 amino acids long. CDR1 and CDR2 (germline): MNHEY, SMNVEV (reference sequence). The CDR3 protein is CASKGAGDTQYF. CDR3 nucleotides: TGTGCCAGCAAGGGAGCGGGAGATACGCAGTATTTT.

The chain's CDR3 is CASRGDRRAYEQYF. The DNA of the CDR3 is TGTGCCAGCAGGGGCGACAGGCGGGCCTACGAGCAGTACTTC. The V gene is TRBV6-1, the J gene TRBJ2-7, with D possibly TRBD1 on 6 matching bases. Germline V gives CDR1 MNHNS, CDR2 SASEGT. This CDR3 is built from 14 residues. V lost 6 bases, J lost 2 bases, and 14 bases lay in between.

This chain uses TRBV5-6 with TRBJ2-3; 13 positions agree with TRBD2. Trimming at V came to 3 bases and at J to 6 bases, leaving 7 bases not matched to a gene. This CDR3 is 16 amino acids long. Germline V gene lookup returns CDR1 SGHDT and CDR2 YYEEEE. Written as DNA, the CDR3 is TGTGCCAGCAGCTCGGGACTAGCGGGGATGACGGATACGCAGTATTTT. Protein: CASSSGLAGMTDTQYF.

In this sample, this clone turned up a few times. The J gene is TRBJ1-6, the V gene TRBV21-1; the table names TRBD1, a call not compared with the DNA. TRBV21-1 is marked as a pseudogene. The CDR3 runs 12 residues. The CDR3, as DNA: TGTGCCAGACCTCCGCACAAGTCACCCCTCCACTTT. Its protein is CARPPHKSPLHF.